The rows below give T cell receptor beta chains drawn from one sample of a study of T cell changes during pregnancy in multiple sclerosis. Method: immunoSEQ multiplex PCR; TCRdb's copy keeps in-frame clones and lacks some. The profile shows around 50,000 clones, more than 85% of them singletons. Sequencing was performed on CD8+ T cells from peripheral blood mononuclear cells, taken in the first trimester of pregnancy. The receptors originated from a female donor with multiple sclerosis, enrolled in a pregnancy study. Each CDR3 is given with its conserved first and last residue. A D gene is named only where the DNA matches it firmly. Clone size, where shown, is once, few, many, or a class for clones that have expanded.

V gene	J gene	D gene	clone size	CDR3 DNA	CDR3 protein
TRBV7-6	TRBJ2-7	NA	NA	TGTGCCAGCAGCTTAGGCATCCTAGATCCTGCCATCGAGCAGTACTTC	CASSLGILDPAIEQYF
TRBV9	TRBJ2-6	TRBD2	NA	TGTGCCAGCGGGGGGGTTTTGGGGGCCAACGTCCTGACTTTC	CASGGVLGANVLTF
TRBV14	TRBJ1-2	NA	NA	TGTGCCAGCAGCCAAGATCGCCGGGGATCGGGCTATGGCTACACCTTC	CASSQDRRGSGYGYTF
TRBV19	TRBJ2-7	TRBD1	NA	TGTGCCAGTAGTTGGGACAGAAACTACGAGCAGTACTTC	CASSWDRNYEQYF
TRBV2	TRBJ2-7	TRBD1	NA	TGTGCCAGCAGAAGCCAGGACAGGAGCTCCTACGAGCAGTACTTC	CASRSQDRSSYEQYF
TRBV6-1	TRBJ1-5	NA	NA	TGTGCCAGCAGCAATCAGGGGAGCAATCAGCCCCAGCATTTT	CASSNQGSNQPQHF
TRBV14	TRBJ1-4	TRBD1	NA	TGTGCCAGCAGCCTTACACAGGGGGCCGTCGAAGAAAAACTGTTTTTT	CASSLTQGAVEEKLFF
TRBV5-1	TRBJ1-1	NA	NA	TGCGCCAGCAGCCTGCTGGACACCCGGGAGGCGAACACTGAAGCTTTCTTT	CASSLLDTREANTEAFF
TRBV4-2	TRBJ2-7	TRBD1	NA	TGTGCCAGCAGCCAGGGACAGCTATCTTCCTACGAGCAGTACTTC	CASSQGQLSSYEQYF
TRBV27	TRBJ2-7	NA	once	TGTGCCAGCAGTTTATCTGGCGGAGGCTACGAGCAGTACTTC	CASSLSGGGYEQYF
TRBV7-8	TRBJ2-7	NA	NA	TGTGCCAGCAGCTTAGAGCCAGGCTACGAGCAGTACTTC	CASSLEPGYEQYF
TRBV2	TRBJ2-1	TRBD2	NA	TGTGCCAGCAATCCCGGGACTAGCGGGGGGGTCTCCTACAATGAGCAGTTCTTC	CASNPGTSGGVSYNEQFF
TRBV7-2	TRBJ2-7	TRBD1	NA	TGTGCCAGCAGTCAAAAGGGGCGACAGGGGTCCTACGAGCAGTACTTC	CASSQKGRQGSYEQYF
TRBV9	TRBJ2-7	NA	NA	TGTGCCAGCAGATCTCAAGAGGACTACGAGCAGTACTTC	CASRSQEDYEQYF
TRBV2	TRBJ2-3	TRBD2	NA	TGTGCCTTACTGCGGGGGAGAGCGCAGTATTTT	CALLRGRAQYF
TRBV9	TRBJ1-1	NA	NA	TGTGCCAGCAGCCCACCTACGGGAGGCAGGTTGAACACTGAAGCTTTCTTT	CASSPPTGGRLNTEAFF
TRBV29-1	TRBJ2-7	NA	NA	TGCAGCGTTGGTGCCAGGGGATCCTACGAGCAGTACTTC	CSVGARGSYEQYF
TRBV29-1	TRBJ2-1	TRBD2	NA	TGCAGCGTCTCCTCCGGGACTAGCGGGATGATCGATGAGCAGTTCTTC	CSVSSGTSGMIDEQFF
TRBV7-8	TRBJ2-7	NA	NA	TGTGCCAGCAGCTTAGATCCGCAGTCCTACGAGCAGTACTTC	CASSLDPQSYEQYF
TRBV19	TRBJ2-2	TRBD1	few	TGTGCCAGTTGTAGACAGGGAGATGTCGGGGAGCTGTTTTTT	CASCRQGDVGELFF
TRBV7-9	TRBJ2-1	NA	NA	TGTGCCACCAGGATTGACGGGGGTGGTAATGAGCAGTTCTTC	CATRIDGGGNEQFF
TRBV7-9	TRBJ2-5	NA	NA	TGTGCCAGCAGCTTAGGAGGGACACGTGGAGAGACCCAGTACTTC	CASSLGGTRGETQYF
TRBV4-1	TRBJ2-7	NA	NA	TGCGCCAGCAGCCAACTGTCCAGCGGAACCTACGAGCAGTACTTC	CASSQLSSGTYEQYF
TRBV9	TRBJ2-1	NA	NA	TGTGCCAGCAGCGTGCCGGCCGGGAAAAACTACAATGAGCAGTTCTTC	CASSVPAGKNYNEQFF
TRBV28	TRBJ1-1	NA	NA	TGTGCCAGCAGTTCACACAGGGTGAACACTGAAGCTTTCTTT	CASSSHRVNTEAFF
TRBV27	TRBJ2-7	TRBD2	once	TGTGCCAGCAGCCGGACTAGCGGACCGAGCGAGCAGTACTTC	CASSRTSGPSEQYF
TRBV5-1	TRBJ1-4	NA	NA	TGCGCCAGCAGCTTAGGGTATGGGAGTGAAAAACTGTTTTTT	CASSLGYGSEKLFF
TRBV5-1	TRBJ1-4	NA	NA	TGCGCCAGCAGCTCCGGGACTACAACTAATGAAAAACTGTTTTTT	CASSSGTTTNEKLFF
TRBV30	TRBJ2-1	NA	NA	TGTGCCTGGAGTGCTGTACGGGATGAGCAGTTCTTC	CAWSAVRDEQFF
TRBV14	TRBJ1-2	NA	NA	TGTGCCAGCAGCCAAGGGACAACGCTGAGGTTC	CASSQGTTLRF
TRBV7-2	TRBJ2-5	NA	NA	TGTGCCAGCAGCTTAGCGCTCGAGGAGACCCAGTACTTC	CASSLALEETQYF